Here is one TCR beta chain with its context. Its antigen is as yet unknown. These data originate in a study of a mutant IDH1 vaccine in newly diagnosed glioma. The V segment lost 4 bases and the J segment 5 bases; nucleotides outside the gene matches: 8. CDR1 is SEHNR and CDR2 is FQNEAQ in the germline V gene (reference sequence). The CDR3 is 16 residues long. The sample's time point: week 5, during vaccination. Each vaccine dose was 300 ug of mutant IDH1 20-mer peptide, with topical imiquimod. Each of the donors came in with new WHO grade 3 or 4 astrocytomas that were IDH1-mutant and ATRX-lost. Repertoires were generated with immunoSEQ multiplex PCR, while TCRdb's copy carries only in-frame clones and drops some. The sample lists some 27,000 clones, approximately 80% seen once, with around 9% in the top ten.

Sequencing was performed on PBMCs, taken from a glioma patient whose treatment included an IDH1 peptide vaccine. The chain recombines TRBV7-9 with TRBJ2-1; 10 positions match TRBD2. This TCR came from a man between 35 and 55 years old with glioma. This chain's CDR3 is CASSSKLAGLNNEQFF. CDR3 bases: TGTGCCAGCAGCTCCAAACTAGCGGGGTTAAACAATGAGCAGTTCTTC.